This TCR beta chain derives from a study of T cell responses to AZD1222 COVID-19 vaccine. Measured with immunoSEQ multiplex PCR; TCRdb has only the in-frame clones, and not every one. The sample records 75,000 to 95,000 clones, approximately 90% being singletons. Study conclusions and caveats: A reported finding is that nearly half of spike-specific TCRs target unmutated variant regions. In a largely white British group with more females than males, clonal diversity was possibly underestimated.

Note on this clone: Its target is not known.

This specimen consisted of peripheral blood, obtained 28 days after the second AZD1222 dose. The sequence came from an adult who received the AZD1222 COVID-19 vaccine.

CDR3 sequence reads: CASSLGQGASTGELFF. In DNA, the CDR3 is TGCGCCAGCAGCTTGGGACAGGGGGCGAGCACCGGGGAGCTGTTTTTT. The chain links TRBV5-1 to TRBJ2-2; TRBD1 matches at 10 bases. Germline V CDR1 and CDR2: SGHRS, YFSETQ. The CDR3 length is 16 residues. Trimming cost V 0 bases and J 4 bases; bases outside gene matches: 3.